This T cell receptor beta chain was identified during a study of T cells expressing NK-cell markers. For the study at large: In the group of eight sequenced donors, seven were HCMV-seropositive and one was seronegative. Study-level points and caveats: No clear determination of HCMV specificity was made for expanded NKG2C+ T cell clones.

As to this clonotype: Its specificity is not known.

UMIs were included in TCR beta cDNA generated by 5'RACE template switching. TCRdb re-called the 5' RACE reads and shows each CDR3 protein once, DNA omitted. The listing contains 200,000 to 300,000 distinct CDR3 sequences. The CDR3 has 14 amino acids. Germline V lookup: CDR1 SGHVS, CDR2 FQNEAQ. The J gene is TRBJ1-1, the V gene TRBV7-8; TCRdb calls TRBD1, which cannot be checked without DNA. What was sequenced was blood T cells: a sorted CD56 or NKG2C T cell subset, CD4+ or CD8+ T cells, or bulk PBMC T cells (not recorded which). The clonotype was recovered from a young man in good health. The CDR3 spells CASSFGQGYGEAFF.